Following are 32 T cell receptor beta chains from one sample sequenced in a study of blood T cell repertoires in COVID-19. The data were produced by immunoSEQ multiplex PCR, yet TCRdb's version contains in-frame clones alone and is incomplete. The data hold tens of thousands of clones, with around 90% observed a single time. The sequencing input was peripheral blood. Every receptor here comes from a man aged 55-75 years with acute or convalescent COVID-19.

In this sample, this clone turned up a few times. Other DNA variants within this sample encode the same CDR3. The chain carries TRBV15 and TRBJ2-7; D is unclear. The CDR3 has 14 residues. Looked up from germline, CDR1 is LNHNV and CDR2 is YYDKDF (reference sequence). V was pared by 0 bases and J by 6 bases, with 12 bases between. This CDR3 is CATSRDPYLSEQYF. The CDR3 region has the DNA TGTGCCACCAGCAGAGATCCGTATCTTTCCGAGCAGTACTTC. Together with reference TRBV15 and TRBJ2-7, the CDR3 gives the full variable domain: DAMVIQNPRYQVTQFGKPVTLSCSQTLNHNVMYWYQQKSSQAPKLLFHYYDKDFNNEADTPDNFQSRRPNTSFCFLDIRSPGLGDTAMYLCATSRDPYLSEQYFGPGTRLTVT.

The genes are TRBV6-5 and TRBJ2-3; TRBD1 matches 10 bases. Unmatched junction bases numbered 3, after V lost 2 bases and J lost 1 base. Germline V gives CDR1 MNHEY, CDR2 SVGAGI. This CDR3 spans 16 amino acids. The CDR3 reads CASSYAGTGGTDTQYF. The CDR3 region has the DNA TGTGCCAGCAGTTACGCCGGGACAGGGGGCACAGATACGCAGTATTTT.

This clone occurred a few times. The rearrangement links TRBV24-1 to TRBJ1-5, with no clear D. Germline-derived CDR1 and CDR2 are KGHDR and SFDVKD. The germline V and J ends were trimmed by 4 bases and 0 bases, with 12 bases remaining between them. This CDR3 has 16 amino acids. The CDR3 DNA sequence: TGTGCCACCAGTGACCCTCCGAGTGATAGCAATCAGCCCCAGCATTTT. This codes for CATSDPPSDSNQPQHF.

V usage is TRBV4-3 and J usage is TRBJ2-7; 7 positions agree with TRBD1. J lost 3 bases, V lost 1 base, and 6 bases had no gene match. The V gene's germline CDR1 is LGHNA and CDR2 YSLEER. The CDR3 covers 15 residues. CDR3 in amino acids: CASSQGWGQIYEQYF. For the CDR3, the DNA is TGCGCCAGCAGCCAAGGATGGGGACAGATCTACGAGCAGTACTTC.

The V call is TRBV6-1, the J call TRBJ1-1, with a possible D match to TRBD1 (5 bases). Trimming left V 1 base short and J 6 bases short, with 12 bases between. Germline CDR1 MNHNS, CDR2 SASEGT. The CDR3 has 14 amino acids. CDR3 residues: CASSEVAGKAEAFF. The DNA of the CDR3 is TGTGCCAGCAGTGAAGTTGCAGGGAAAGCTGAAGCTTTCTTT.

This sequence joins TRBV27 and TRBJ2-5; 8 nucleotides align to TRBD2. The CDR3 covers 16 residues. Germline V gives CDR1 MNHEY, CDR2 SMNVEV (reference sequence). After removal of 5 bases from V and 1 base from J, the junction contained 9 bases not matched to a gene. The CDR3 sequence is CASSRAGGGVQETQYF. CDR3 sequence (DNA): TGTGCCAGCAGTCGGGCCGGGGGGGGTGTCCAAGAGACCCAGTACTTC.

This sequence joins TRBV5-4 and TRBJ2-7, with 8 nucleotides matching TRBD1. The CDR3 is made up of 13 amino acids. CDR1 SGHNT and CDR2 YYREEE come from the germline V gene (reference sequence). J lost 3 bases, V lost 4 bases, and 3 bases had no gene match. Here the CDR3 reads CASSQQGVYEQYF. The CDR3, as DNA: TGTGCCAGCAGCCAACAGGGGGTCTACGAGCAGTACTTC.

The V call is TRBV5-5, the J call TRBJ2-1; D not resolved. The germline V gene encodes CDR1 SGHKS and CDR2 YYEKEE (reference sequence). The CDR3 consists of 11 residues. With 4 bases removed from V and 6 bases from J, the gap between germline ends came to 5 bases. CDR3 amino acids: CASSLLNEQFF. The CDR3, as DNA: TGTGCCAGCAGCCTTCTCAATGAGCAGTTCTTC. The variable domain in full, completed from reference TRBV5-5 and TRBJ2-1, reads DAGVTQSPTHLIKTRGQQVTLRCSPISGHKSVSWYQQVLGQGPQFIFQYYEKEERGRGNFPDRFSARQFPNYSSELNVNALLLGDSALYLCASSLLNEQFFGPGTRLTVL.

This clone is labeled as medium-sized. CDR3 nucleotides: TGTGCCAGCAGTTACTATGACAGGGGGAACACTGAAGCTTTCTTT. Translation: CASSYYDRGNTEAFF. This chain joins TRBV27 and TRBJ1-1; 8 bases map to TRBD1. Germline V gene lookup returns CDR1 MNHEY and CDR2 SMNVEV (reference sequence). V dropped 4 bases and J dropped 1; count of bases not matched to a gene: 5. The CDR3 length is 15 residues.

The V gene is TRBV5-6, the J gene TRBJ1-5, with a weak D call TRBD1 (5 bases). Trimming stripped 2 bases from V and 2 bases from J, with 5 bases between. CDR1 and CDR2 (germline): SGHDT, YYEEEE. The CDR3 is made up of 13 amino acids. In nucleotides, the CDR3 is TGTGCCAGCAGCTTACAGGGCAATCAGCCCCAGCATTTT. Protein sequence: CASSLQGNQPQHF. Combining the CDR3 with reference TRBV5-6 and TRBJ1-5 gives the whole variable domain DAGVTQSPTHLIKTRGQQVTLRCSPKSGHDTVSWYQQALGQGPQFIFQYYEEEERQRGNFPDRFSGHQFPNYSSELNVNALLLGDSALYLCASSLQGNQPQHFGDGTRLSIL.

This clone showed up just once. The J gene is TRBJ1-2, the V gene TRBV19, with 8 nucleotides matching TRBD1. CDR1 LNHDA and CDR2 SQIVND come from the germline V gene (reference sequence). The CDR3 length is 14 residues. Trimming took 3 bases from V and 2 from J; bases not matched to a gene: 2. Written as DNA, the CDR3 is TGTGCCAGTAGTATTACAGGGGGAAACTATGGCTACACCTTC. This encodes CASSITGGNYGYTF.

The chain combines TRBV19 with TRBJ1-2; unclear D gene. Germline loops: CDR1 LNHDA, CDR2 SQIVND (reference sequence). Between the trimmed V and J ends, which lost 7 bases and 7 bases, there was a span of 16 bases. The CDR3 extends over 13 amino acids. The CDR3 loop reads CASTSPEDSGYTF. The CDR3 bases are TGTGCCAGTACGAGCCCCGAGGATAGTGGCTACACCTTC.

The J gene is TRBJ1-3, the V gene TRBV10-2, with 10 bases lining up with TRBD1. The germline CDR1 and CDR2 sequences are WSHSY and SAAADI. This CDR3 has 16 residues. The V segment lost 7 bases and the J segment 2 bases; nucleotides outside the gene matches: 8. The CDR3 region has the DNA TGCGCCAGCAAAGGAGCCGGGACAGGGGCTGGAAACACCATATATTTT. Residues: CASKGAGTGAGNTIYF.

This chain links TRBV3-1 (or the pseudogene TRBV3-2) with TRBJ1-4, with D maybe TRBD1 (5 bases). CDR3 length equals 15 residues. CDR1 LGHDT and CDR2 YNNKEL come from the germline V gene (reference sequence). The V end was cut by 1 base, the J end by 2 bases, with 8 bases between. The CDR3 DNA reads TGTGCCAGCAGCCAAGCGGGGGTGACTAATGAAAAACTGTTTTTT. Residues: CASSQAGVTNEKLFF.

This sequence joins TRBV4-1 and TRBJ2-7; D ambiguous. This CDR3 region has 15 residues. V was shortened by 0 bases and J by 0 bases, with 9 bases between the two germline ends. Germline V gene sequence: CDR1 MGHRA, CDR2 YSYEKL. CDR3 coding DNA: TGCGCCAGCAGCCAAGATAAGGAGAGCTCCTACGAGCAGTACTTC. It translates to CASSQDKESSYEQYF.

This clone was counted a single time. The gene calls are TRBV5-1 and TRBJ2-1, with 11 bases aligning to TRBD2. The CDR3 contains 13 residues. The germline CDR1 and CDR2 sequences are SGHRS and YFSETQ. Trimming cost V 4 bases and J 10 bases; bases outside gene matches: 4. The CDR3 DNA follows: TGCGCCAGCAGCCTCAGGACTAGCGGGGAGCAGTTCTTC. Amino acids: CASSLRTSGEQFF.

The CDR3 coding sequence is TGCGCCAGCAGCCAAGATCTTAGGGGAGGGGCTACCTTC. As protein: CASSQDLRGGATF. The rearrangement links TRBV4-3 to TRBJ1-2, with a possible D match to TRBD1 (5 bases). Looked up from germline, CDR1 is LGHNA and CDR2 is YSLEER. V dropped 0 bases and J dropped 14 bases, with 16 bases sitting between them. This CDR3 region has 13 residues.

J is TRBJ2-7 and V is TRBV25-1, with TRBD1 identical over 8 bases. The CDR3 is 14 amino acids. Per the germline V gene, CDR1 is MGHDK and CDR2 is SYGVNS. V gave up 2 bases and J gave up 7 bases; unmatched junction bases: 7. CDR3 residues: CASSEQGAPLEQYF. The CDR3 nucleotides are TGTGCCAGCAGTGAACAGGGGGCCCCCCTGGAGCAGTACTTC.

The CDR3 reads CASSTPSGGTGNTIYF. The CDR3 DNA follows: TGTGCCAGTAGTACCCCAAGTGGAGGGACTGGAAACACCATATATTTT. V gene TRBV19 combines with J gene TRBJ1-3; no reliable D call. Trimming took off 4 bases at V and 2 bases at J, with 15 bases between the two ends. Germline loops: CDR1 LNHDA, CDR2 SQIVND (reference sequence). CDR3 size: 16 residues.

The chain couples TRBV5-8 to TRBJ2-5; no definite D call. CDR3 length: 12 residues. Trimming pared 1 base from V and 5 bases from J, leaving 6 bases between. Germline values: CDR1 SGHTS, CDR2 YDEGEE. CDR3 DNA sequence: TGTGCCAGCAGCTTGCAGTGGGAGACCCAGTACTTC. It codes for CASSLQWETQYF.

A few counts support this clone. This chain uses TRBV4-1 with TRBJ1-5, with a possible D match to TRBD1 (6 bases). Looked up from germline, CDR1 is MGHRA and CDR2 is YSYEKL. The CDR3 is 18 residues long. Trimming shortened V by 0 bases and J by 1 base, and 16 bases separated the two germline ends. CDR3 sequence: CASSQEGSQGLSNQPQHF. The CDR3 DNA reads TGCGCCAGCAGCCAAGAAGGTTCTCAGGGGTTAAGCAATCAGCCCCAGCATTTT.

The V call is TRBV5-8, the J call TRBJ2-6, with TRBD1 identical over 8 bases. The CDR3 has 15 amino acids. V lost 2 bases to trimming and J lost 6 bases; unmatched junction nucleotides: 4. Germline V CDR1 and CDR2: SGHTS, YDEGEE. CDR3 amino acids: CASSFTGGTANVLTF. CDR3 DNA sequence: TGTGCCAGCAGCTTCACAGGGGGTACGGCCAACGTCCTGACTTTC.

This clone occurred once. J is TRBJ2-1 and V is TRBV11-2; tentative D call: TRBD2 (5 bases). Germline V CDR1 and CDR2: SGHAT, FQNNGV. The V end lost 1 base, the J end lost 0 bases, and 10 bases lay between the germline ends. The CDR3 sequence is 16 residues long. As DNA, the CDR3 is TGTGCCAGCAGCTTAGGGGCGGGCCTCTCCTACAATGAGCAGTTCTTC. Residues: CASSLGAGLSYNEQFF.

This clone has a single count. The chain links TRBV24-1 to TRBJ2-5; tentative D call: TRBD1 (6 bases). Per the germline V gene, CDR1 is KGHDR and CDR2 is SFDVKD. The CDR3 spans 15 residues. The CDR3 spells CAERRRQGLQETQYF. For the CDR3, the DNA is TGTGCAGAGAGGCGGAGGCAGGGGTTACAAGAGACCCAGTACTTC.

The CDR3 is CASSPYRETGPQHF. DNA of the CDR3: TGTGCCAGCAGTCCATACAGGGAAACGGGGCCCCAGCATTTT. J is TRBJ1-5 and V is TRBV27, with D possibly matching TRBD1 (6 bases). The CDR3 totals 14 residues. Trimming removed 5 bases from V and 9 bases from J, with 17 bases in between. The V gene's germline CDR1 is MNHEY and CDR2 SMNVEV (reference sequence).

V is TRBV7-2 and J is TRBJ1-6; 8 nucleotides line up with TRBD1. V shed 1 base, J shed 9 bases, and the junction held 5 bases outside the gene matches. CDR3 size: 15 residues. Germline V gene sequence: CDR1 SGHTA, CDR2 FQGNSA. The CDR3 sequence: CASSLGGTGRSPLHF. The CDR3 bases are TGTGCCAGCAGCTTAGGTGGGACAGGCCGTTCACCCCTCCACTTT.

Concerning this clone: In the same sample, other DNA sequences code for this CDR3. This chain links TRBV21-1 with TRBJ2-3; TRBD1 reflects the table's D call only, with no check against the DNA. TRBV21-1 has pseudogene status. This CDR3 spans 14 amino acids. Here the CDR3 DNA reads TGTGCCAGCAATTCAGGGACAGGTCACGGTACACAGTATTTT. Encoded protein: CASNSGTGHGTQYF.

A word on this clone: Its ends do not fully match the called genes, so a read error is possible. This sequence joins TRBV2 and TRBJ2-7; TRBD1 matches 7 bases. Germline V gene data show CDR1 as SNHLY and CDR2 as FYNNEI. The CDR3 is made up of 12 amino acids. In nucleotides, the CDR3 is TGCACCGGACAGGAGAATCCCTACGAGCAGTACTTC. Its protein product is CTGQENPYEQYF. The full variable domain, with the rest looked up from reference TRBV2 and TRBJ2-7, is EPEVTQTPSHQVTQMGQEVILRCVPISNHLYFYWYRQILGQKVEFLVSFYNNEISEKSEIFDDQFSVERPDGSNFTLKIRSTKLEDSAMYFCTGQENPYEQYFGPGTRLTVT.

V is TRBV6-2 or TRBV6-3 and J is TRBJ2-3; 8 bases fit TRBD2. The germline V gene encodes CDR1 MNHEY and CDR2 SVGEGT. The CDR3 covers 16 residues. V shed 6 bases and J 4 bases; nucleotides not matched to a gene: 12. The CDR3 loop is CASSQKRGLQADTQYF. DNA of the CDR3: TGTGCCAGCAGCCAAAAGCGGGGGCTCCAGGCAGATACGCAGTATTTT.

This sequence joins TRBV9 and TRBJ2-1, with 8 bases lining up with TRBD2. The CDR3 runs to 15 residues. CDR1 and CDR2 (germline): SGDLS, YYNGEE. J gave up 4 bases and V 3 bases, and 6 bases lay outside the gene matches. The CDR3 DNA is TGTGCCAGCAGCGAGGGCGGGGGGCCTTACAATGAGCAGTTCTTC. It is translated as CASSEGGGPYNEQFF.

The rearrangement links TRBV6-2 or TRBV6-3 to TRBJ2-1; 15 bases are a match to TRBD2. This CDR3 comprises 18 residues. With V trimmed by 5 bases and J by 0 bases, 5 bases remained unmatched. Germline V gene lookup returns CDR1 MNHEY and CDR2 SVGEGT. In DNA, the CDR3 is TGTGCCAGCAGTGGGACTAGCGGGGGGCAGAGCTCCTACAATGAGCAGTTCTTC. This gives the protein CASSGTSGGQSSYNEQFF.

As DNA, the CDR3 is TGTGCCACCAGCAGAGGGGACAGGGTTAGTGGCTACACCTTC. Translation: CATSRGDRVSGYTF. The J gene is TRBJ1-2, the V gene TRBV15; 9 bases align to TRBD1. The CDR3 runs 14 residues. CDR1 is LNHNV, CDR2 YYDKDF, per germline (reference sequence). With 1 base clipped from V and 7 bases from J, the junction kept 4 bases outside the gene matches.